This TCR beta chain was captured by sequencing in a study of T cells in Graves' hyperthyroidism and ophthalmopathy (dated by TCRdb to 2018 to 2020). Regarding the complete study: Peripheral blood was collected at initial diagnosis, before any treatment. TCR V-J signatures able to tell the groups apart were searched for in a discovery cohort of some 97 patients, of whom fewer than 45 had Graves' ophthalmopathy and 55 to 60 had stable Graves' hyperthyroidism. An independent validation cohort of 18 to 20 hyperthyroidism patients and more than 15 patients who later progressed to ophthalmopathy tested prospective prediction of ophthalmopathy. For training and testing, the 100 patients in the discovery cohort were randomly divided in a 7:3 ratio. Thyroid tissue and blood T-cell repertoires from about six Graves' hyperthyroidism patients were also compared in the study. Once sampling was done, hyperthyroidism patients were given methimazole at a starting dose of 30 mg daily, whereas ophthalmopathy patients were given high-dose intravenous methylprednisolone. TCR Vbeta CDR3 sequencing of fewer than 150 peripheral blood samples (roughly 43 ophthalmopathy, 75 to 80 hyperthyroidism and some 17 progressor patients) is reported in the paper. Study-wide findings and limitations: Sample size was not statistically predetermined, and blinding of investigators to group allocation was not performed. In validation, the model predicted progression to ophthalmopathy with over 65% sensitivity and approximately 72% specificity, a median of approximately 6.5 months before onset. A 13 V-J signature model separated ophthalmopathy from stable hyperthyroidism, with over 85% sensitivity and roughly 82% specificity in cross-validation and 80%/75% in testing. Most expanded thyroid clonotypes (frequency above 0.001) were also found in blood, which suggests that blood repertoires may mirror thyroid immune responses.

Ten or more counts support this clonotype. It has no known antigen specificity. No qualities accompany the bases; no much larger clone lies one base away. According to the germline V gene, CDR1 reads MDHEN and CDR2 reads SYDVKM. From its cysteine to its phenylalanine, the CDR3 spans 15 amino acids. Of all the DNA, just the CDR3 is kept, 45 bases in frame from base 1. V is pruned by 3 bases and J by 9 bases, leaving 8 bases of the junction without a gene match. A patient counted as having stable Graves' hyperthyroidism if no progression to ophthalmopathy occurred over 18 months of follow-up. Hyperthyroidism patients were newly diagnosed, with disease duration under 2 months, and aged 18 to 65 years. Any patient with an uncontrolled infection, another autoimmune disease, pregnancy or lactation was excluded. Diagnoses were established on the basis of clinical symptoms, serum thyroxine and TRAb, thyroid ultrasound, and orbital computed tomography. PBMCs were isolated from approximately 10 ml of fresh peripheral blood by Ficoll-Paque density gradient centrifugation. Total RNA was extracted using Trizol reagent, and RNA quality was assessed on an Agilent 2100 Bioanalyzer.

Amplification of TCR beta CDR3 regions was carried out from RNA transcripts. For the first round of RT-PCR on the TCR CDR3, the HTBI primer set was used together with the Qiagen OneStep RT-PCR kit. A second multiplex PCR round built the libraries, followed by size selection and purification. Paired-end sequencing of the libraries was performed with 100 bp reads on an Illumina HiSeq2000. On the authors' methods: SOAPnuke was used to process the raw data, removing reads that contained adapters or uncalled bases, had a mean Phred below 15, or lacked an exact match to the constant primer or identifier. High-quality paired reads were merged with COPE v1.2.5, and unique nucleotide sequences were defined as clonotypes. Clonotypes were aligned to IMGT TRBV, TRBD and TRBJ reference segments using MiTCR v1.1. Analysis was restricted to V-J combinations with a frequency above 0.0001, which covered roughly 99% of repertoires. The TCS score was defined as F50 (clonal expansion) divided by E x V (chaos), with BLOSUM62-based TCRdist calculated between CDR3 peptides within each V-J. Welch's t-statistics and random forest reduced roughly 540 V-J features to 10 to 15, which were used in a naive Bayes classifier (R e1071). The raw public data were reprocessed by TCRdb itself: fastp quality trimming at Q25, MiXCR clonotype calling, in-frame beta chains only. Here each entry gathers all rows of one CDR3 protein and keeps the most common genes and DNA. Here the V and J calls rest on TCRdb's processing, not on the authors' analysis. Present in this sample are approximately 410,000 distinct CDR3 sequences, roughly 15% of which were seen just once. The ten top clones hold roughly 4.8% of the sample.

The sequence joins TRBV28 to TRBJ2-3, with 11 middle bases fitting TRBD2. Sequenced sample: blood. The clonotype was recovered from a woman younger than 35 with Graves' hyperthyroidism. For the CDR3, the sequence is CASSLGLAGGQTQYF. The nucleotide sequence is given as TGTGCCAGCAGTTTGGGGCTAGCGGGAGGTCAGACGCAGTATTTT.